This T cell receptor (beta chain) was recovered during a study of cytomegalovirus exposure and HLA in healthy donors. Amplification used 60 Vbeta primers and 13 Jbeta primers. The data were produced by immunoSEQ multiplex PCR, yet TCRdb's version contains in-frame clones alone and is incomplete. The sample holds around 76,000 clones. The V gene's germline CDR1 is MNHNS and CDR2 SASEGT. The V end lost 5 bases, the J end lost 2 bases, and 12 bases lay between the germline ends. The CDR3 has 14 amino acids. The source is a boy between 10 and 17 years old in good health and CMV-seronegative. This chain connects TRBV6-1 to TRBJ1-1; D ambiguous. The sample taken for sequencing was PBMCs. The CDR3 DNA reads TGTGCCAGCAGTTGGGCCAATTTTAACACTGAAGCTTTCTTT. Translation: CASSWANFNTEAFF.